One sample yielded the 24 T cell receptor beta chains listed below, sequenced in a study of vaccination and CD4 T cells after COVID-19. An Oncomine TCR Beta short-read assay was used to sequence the DNA from cultured CD4+ T cells. TCRdb called the PCR reads again in MiXCR, with one record for every CDR3 protein. Altogether approximately 15,000 distinct CDR3 sequences are present, around 61% being singletons, with the ten largest covering nearly 7.5%. These receptors have no known antigen. Specified treatment: roughly 10-day PBMC culture with coronavirus spike peptide pools or control peptides (ViraFEST assay). Sequenced material: CD4+ T cells from blood, cultured in vitro. The receptors originated from a human donor who had recovered from COVID-19.

The chain uses TRBV5-6 and TRBJ2-1; TRBD2 matches 10 bases. CDR1 and CDR2 (germline): SGHDT, YYEEEE. J gave up 8 bases and V 0 bases, and 5 bases lay outside the gene matches. CDR3 size: 15 residues. The CDR3 sequence is CASSLGAGGPYEQFF. Written as DNA, the CDR3 is TGTGCCAGCAGCTTGGGAGCGGGAGGGCCGTATGAGCAGTTCTTC.

This rearrangement joins TRBV20-1 to TRBJ2-5, with TRBD1 matching 7 bases. This CDR3 is built from 14 residues. Germline-derived CDR1 and CDR2 are DFQATT and SNEGSKA (reference sequence). The V gene end was trimmed by 1 base and the J gene end by 2 bases; junction bases not matched to a gene: 4. CDR3 DNA: TGCAGTGCTAGAGTGTGGGACAGACAAGAGACCCAGTACTTC. As protein: CSARVWDRQETQYF.

On this clonotype: The junction departs from germline at one end; a sequencing error may be responsible. The rearrangement links TRBV11-3 to TRBJ1-2, with 7 bases matching TRBD1. The CDR3 is 13 residues long. In germline, CDR1 is SGHNT, CDR2 YENEEA. CDR3 amino acids: CATRDSENYGYTF. CDR3 bases: TGTGCCACTAGGGACAGTGAGAACTATGGCTATACCTTC.

This chain uses TRBV5-1 with TRBJ1-1, with D hard to call. V lost 6 bases, J lost 3 bases, and 9 bases lay in between. The CDR3 has 12 amino acids. Germline V lookup: CDR1 SGHRS, CDR2 YFSETQ. The CDR3 sequence is CASTRGDTEAFF. The CDR3 region has the DNA TGCGCCAGCACGCGCGGGGACACTGAAGCTTTCTTT.

V usage is TRBV20-1 and J usage is TRBJ1-2; tentative D call: TRBD1 (6 bases). The CDR3 has 13 residues. The V and J ends lost 5 bases and 5 bases respectively, with 15 bases between them. Germline CDR1 reads DFQATT; CDR2 reads SNEGSKA (reference sequence). CDR3 in amino acids: CSAPSLGAYGYTF. DNA of the CDR3: TGCAGTGCTCCATCGCTGGGGGCTTATGGCTACACCTTC.

The chain recombines TRBV20-1 with TRBJ2-3; the D gene could be TRBD1 or TRBD2 (5 bases each). Germline V gene lookup returns CDR1 DFQATT and CDR2 SNEGSKA (reference sequence). V lost 7 bases, J lost 7 bases, and 24 bases lay in between. The CDR3 is 15 residues long. The CDR3, as DNA: TGCAGTGTGCCCACCTACGGGACCAACCCTAATACGCAGTATTTT. This sequence encodes CSVPTYGTNPNTQYF.

The CDR3 sequence: CSARATYLANEQFF. CDR3 coding DNA: TGCAGTGCTAGGGCCACCTACTTGGCGAATGAGCAGTTCTTC. J is TRBJ2-1 and V is TRBV20-1; D gene uncertain. Trimming stripped 3 bases from V and 7 bases from J, with 16 bases between. CDR1 and CDR2 from the germline V gene are DFQATT and SNEGSKA (reference sequence). The CDR3 covers 14 residues.

This clonotype was recorded only once. This chain joins TRBV27 and TRBJ2-1; 9 bases are shared with TRBD2. Germline CDR1 reads MNHEY; CDR2 reads SMNVEV (reference sequence). This CDR3 spans 14 amino acids. The trim removed 3 bases at V and 8 bases at J, leaving 5 bases unmatched. CDR3: CASSFSGRGDEQFF. Here the CDR3 DNA reads TGTGCCAGCAGTTTTAGCGGGAGAGGGGATGAGCAGTTCTTC.

The J gene is TRBJ1-1, the V gene TRBV20-1; D not certain. The CDR3 is 14 residues long. Germline-derived CDR1 and CDR2 are DFQATT and SNEGSKA (reference sequence). The ends were cut back, 0 bases at V and 3 bases at J, with 11 bases in the middle. CDR3 loop: CSARDAALDTEAFF. CDR3 sequence (DNA): TGCAGTGCTAGAGATGCCGCGCTGGACACTGAAGCTTTCTTT.

To note about this clonotype: One junction end disagrees with the germline gene, perhaps due to a read error. The chain couples TRBV28 to TRBJ1-2; 9 positions match TRBD1. The length of the CDR3 is 14 residues. Germline assignment: CDR1 MDHEN and CDR2 SYDVKM. The CDR3 loop reads CASSSHSLGQGLGF. As DNA, the CDR3 is TGTGCCAGCAGTTCCCACAGCTTAGGACAGGGGCTCGGCTTC.

The chain has TRBV11-3 and TRBJ2-5; possibly TRBD2 for D (5 bases). Germline assignment: CDR1 SGHNT and CDR2 YENEEA. The V gene lost 5 bases and the J gene lost 5 bases, with 21 bases spanning the gap. This CDR3 has 16 amino acids. CDR3 sequence: CASSDRGGGGPETQYF. The CDR3 region has the DNA TGTGCCAGCAGCGACCGAGGTGGAGGCGGACCGGAGACCCAGTACTTC.

The sample holds a few counts of this clonotype. V usage is TRBV21-1 and J usage is TRBJ1-2; the table's D gene call, TRBD1, was not cross checked with the DNA. TRBV21-1 is tagged as a pseudogene. The CDR3 runs to 17 residues. The CDR3 nucleotides read TGTGCCAGCAGCCCCCTCTGGGGGGCCCCTCAAATCTATGGCTACACCTTC. Amino acids: CASSPLWGAPQIYGYTF.

The rearrangement links TRBV20-1 to TRBJ2-1; D ambiguous. The V gene lost 2 bases and the J gene lost 4 bases, with 3 bases spanning the gap. The germline V gene encodes CDR1 DFQATT and CDR2 SNEGSKA (reference sequence). The CDR3 has 11 amino acids. This chain's CDR3 is CSARWYNEQFF. The CDR3 DNA reads TGCAGTGCTAGATGGTACAATGAGCAGTTCTTC.

Only a few counts were recorded for this clonotype. The chain links TRBV2 to TRBJ2-5; TRBD1 aligns across 10 bases. With V trimmed by 4 bases and J by 10 bases, 6 bases remained unmatched. In germline, CDR1 is SNHLY, CDR2 FYNNEI. CDR3 length: 13 amino acids. This CDR3 is CASSGGTGAGQYF. The CDR3 bases are TGTGCCAGCAGTGGGGGGACAGGGGCAGGCCAGTACTTC.

The chain has TRBV7-2 and TRBJ2-1, with D perhaps matching TRBD1 (6 bases). The V end lost 4 bases, the J end lost 3 bases, and 10 bases lay between the germline ends. The germline V gene has CDR1 SGHTA and CDR2 FQGNSA. This CDR3 has 14 residues. The CDR3 DNA reads as TGTGCCAGCAGCTCGGACAGATACTACAATGAGCAGTTCTTC. Protein: CASSSDRYYNEQFF.

This chain connects TRBV2 to TRBJ1-2; unclear D gene. Deletions cut 3 bases from V and 7 bases from J, with 9 bases between. The germline CDR1 and CDR2 sequences are SNHLY and FYNNEI. This CDR3 has 12 residues. The CDR3 reads CASSESDPGYTF. The CDR3 bases are TGTGCCAGCAGTGAGAGTGACCCTGGCTACACCTTC.

This clonotype was seen only a few times. J is TRBJ2-4 and V is TRBV20-1; D not resolved. Germline-derived CDR1 and CDR2 are DFQATT and SNEGSKA (reference sequence). CDR3 length: 13 amino acids. The V end lost 0 bases, the J end lost 0 bases, and 3 bases lay between the germline ends. In nucleotides, the CDR3 is TGCAGTGCTAGAGAGGTAGCCAAAAACATTCAGTACTTC. Its protein is CSAREVAKNIQYF.

This clonotype was seen just once. This chain connects TRBV5-4 to TRBJ2-7; tentative D call: TRBD2 (5 bases). This CDR3 comprises 13 residues. V lost 7 bases and J 1 base, leaving 12 bases between the germline ends. CDR1 and CDR2 from the germline V gene are SGHNT and YYREEE (reference sequence). The CDR3 region is CASRRDLSYEQYF. The CDR3 DNA is TGTGCCAGCCGCCGGGATTTATCCTACGAGCAGTACTTC.

In this sample, this clonotype turned up once. This chain uses TRBV5-4 with TRBJ2-2, with D perhaps matching TRBD2 (5 bases). This CDR3 has 17 residues. The germline V gene has CDR1 SGHNT and CDR2 YYREEE (reference sequence). Trimming removed 4 bases at V and 0 bases at J, with 16 bases between. CDR3 DNA: TGTGCCAGCAGCCCGGATGGCCAAGCGGCGAACACCGGGGAGCTGTTTTTT. Amino acid sequence: CASSPDGQAANTGELFF. Full variable domain (outside the CDR3, taken from reference TRBV5-4 and TRBJ2-2): ETGVTQSPTHLIKTRGQQVTLRCSSQSGHNTVSWYQQALGQGPQFIFQYYREEENGRGNFPPRFSGLQFPNYSSELNVNALELDDSALYLCASSPDGQAANTGELFFGEGSRLTVL.

This chain joins TRBV7-9 and TRBJ1-2; 9 nucleotides align to TRBD1. CDR1 SEHNR and CDR2 FQNEAQ come from the germline V gene (reference sequence). The CDR3 is 15 amino acids. V lost 5 bases, J lost 3 bases, and 7 bases stayed unmatched. In nucleotides, the CDR3 is TGTGCCAGCAGCCTCTCCGGGACAGGGCACTATGGCTACACCTTC. Residues: CASSLSGTGHYGYTF. The complete variable domain, with remaining parts taken from reference TRBV7-9 and TRBJ1-2, reads DTGVSQNPRHKITKRGQNVTFRCDPISEHNRLYWYRQTLGQGPEFLTYFQNEAQLEKSRLLSDRFSAERPKGSFSTLEIQRTEQGDSAMYLCASSLSGTGHYGYTFGSGTRLTVV.

Only a few counts were recorded for this clonotype. J is TRBJ1-5 and V is TRBV19; D remains ambiguous. Deletions cut 0 bases from V and 4 bases from J, with 13 bases between. The germline gives CDR1 LNHDA, CDR2 SQIVND (reference sequence). This CDR3 has 16 amino acids. CDR3 DNA: TGTGCCAGTAGTATAGATCGTGGGCGAAGGAATCAGCCCCAGCATTTT. It yields the protein CASSIDRGRRNQPQHF.

This rearrangement joins TRBV6-1 to TRBJ2-2; 10 bases are a match to TRBD2. This CDR3 comprises 15 residues. V was pared by 6 bases and J by 5 bases, with 6 bases of the junction left unmatched. The germline CDR1 and CDR2 sequences are MNHNS and SASEGT. The CDR3 coding sequence is TGTGCCAGCAGCAAGCTAGCGGGAGTTACCGGGGAGCTGTTTTTT. This encodes CASSKLAGVTGELFF.

There are a few counts of this clonotype. This chain joins TRBV20-1 and TRBJ2-7, with D possibly being TRBD1 or TRBD2 (5 bases each). The ends were cut back, 6 bases at V and 3 bases at J, with 15 bases in the middle. The CDR3 covers 13 residues. Germline assignment: CDR1 DFQATT and CDR2 SNEGSKA (reference sequence). CDR3 loop: CSAHRQRGYEQYF. DNA for the CDR3: TGCAGTGCCCACCGACAGAGGGGCTACGAGCAGTACTTC.

This clonotype was detected once. The CDR3 DNA reads as TGCAGTGCTAGGCCCGACAGGCTTTGGGGAAACACCATATATTTT. As protein: CSARPDRLWGNTIYF. The chain has TRBV20-1 and TRBJ1-3; the D gene is possibly TRBD1 (6 bases). Trimming took off 3 bases at V and 4 bases at J, with 16 bases between the two ends. The CDR3 covers 15 residues. Germline V CDR1 and CDR2: DFQATT, SNEGSKA (reference sequence).